Listed below are T cell receptor beta chains from one sample, sequenced in a study of T cell responses to AZD1222 COVID-19 vaccine. Clones were sequenced by immunoSEQ multiplex PCR, and TCRdb holds only the in-frame ones, with some missing. The profile shows 150,000 to 180,000 clones, roughly nine tenths of them singletons. The sequences come from peripheral blood, collected after recovery from COVID-19. The receptors were gathered from an adult who had recovered from COVID-19. Each CDR3 is given with its conserved first and last residue. The order of the fields is V gene, J gene, CDR3 protein.

>TRBV5-8|TRBJ1-3
CASSLRSGNTIYF
>TRBV6-5|TRBJ1-2
CASSYSDGGYGYTF
>TRBV6-5|TRBJ2-3
CASGFVARWPDTQYF
>TRBV10-3|TRBJ2-1
CAIPAERGPNEQFF
>TRBV5-1|TRBJ2-5
CASSRTGGGETQYF
>TRBV2|TRBJ1-2
CASNMGMGGYTF
>TRBV2|TRBJ1-2
CASSEDRDGRGYTF
>TRBV11-2|TRBJ2-1
CASSLLRLRDPDRAEQFF
>TRBV2|TRBJ1-4
CASRVTETNEKLFF
>TRBV28|TRBJ2-3
CASSFGSRADTQYF
>TRBV3-1/TRBV3-2|TRBJ1-1
CASSLSGTTEAFF
>TRBV9|TRBJ2-5
CASSSMGTQYF
>TRBV10-3|TRBJ2-1
CAISGTGLNNEQFF
>TRBV4-3|TRBJ2-3
CASSQADRGADTQYF
>TRBV24-1|TRBJ2-7
CATSDMGSEQYF
>TRBV9|TRBJ2-1
CASSVGLINEQFF
>TRBV27|TRBJ2-7
CASSFGTGVFYEQYF
>TRBV19|TRBJ1-1
CASRQGFTEAFF
>TRBV19|TRBJ1-2
CASSIAGLPDGYTF
>TRBV5-1|TRBJ2-7
CASSLASGARDEQYF
>TRBV19|TRBJ1-3
CASSTWDRQGNTIYF
>TRBV12-3/TRBV12-4|TRBJ1-3
CASNIGNTIYF
>TRBV19|TRBJ1-1
CASSPWGGTEAFF
>TRBV28|TRBJ2-7
CASTLAGSTSYEQYF
>TRBV5-1|TRBJ2-7
CASSWGLAGGLGYEQYF
>TRBV7-9|TRBJ1-1
CASSDRQNENTEAFF
>TRBV19|TRBJ1-1
CASSGGGRAYTAEAFF
>TRBV7-8|TRBJ1-1
CASSPMAQGRSTEAFF
>TRBV27|TRBJ2-3
CASSSPGLLTDTQYF
>TRBV5-1|TRBJ2-6
CASGDPAGANVLTF
>TRBV5-1|TRBJ2-5
CASSLIPSGGAQETQYF
>TRBV5-1|TRBJ1-4
CASSWGAAGNEKLFF
>TRBV7-9|TRBJ1-1
CASSPDRGYTEAFF
>TRBV5-1|TRBJ1-4
CASSLVGGAGEKLFF
>TRBV28|TRBJ1-6
CASSLKGSPLHF
>TRBV5-1|TRBJ2-3
CASSWGSTDTQYF
>TRBV27|TRBJ2-7
CASSLSFFDKHEQYF
>TRBV6-5|TRBJ1-1
CASSYSKGNTEAFF